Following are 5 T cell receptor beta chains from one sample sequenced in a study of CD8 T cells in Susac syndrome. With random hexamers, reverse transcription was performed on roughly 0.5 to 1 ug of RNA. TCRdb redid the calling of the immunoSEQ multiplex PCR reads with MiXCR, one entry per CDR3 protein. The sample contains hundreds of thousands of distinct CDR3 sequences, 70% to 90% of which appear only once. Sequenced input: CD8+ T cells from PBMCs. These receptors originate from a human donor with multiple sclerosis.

This chain's CDR3 is CASSLAGGGGNEQFF. The CDR3 nucleotides read TGTGCCAGCAGTTTAGCGGGAGGGGGGGGCAATGAGCAGTTCTTC. The gene calls are TRBV27 and TRBJ2-1; 9 bases align to TRBD2. Germline V CDR1 and CDR2: MNHEY, SMNVEV (reference sequence). Trimming took 2 bases from V and 6 from J; bases not matched to a gene: 5. The CDR3 loop spans 15 amino acids.

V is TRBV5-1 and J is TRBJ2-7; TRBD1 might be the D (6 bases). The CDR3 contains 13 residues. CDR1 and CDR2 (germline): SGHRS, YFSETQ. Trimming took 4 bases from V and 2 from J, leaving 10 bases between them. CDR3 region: CASSPDRTYEQYF. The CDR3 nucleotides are TGCGCCAGCAGCCCGGACAGAACCTACGAGCAGTACTTC.

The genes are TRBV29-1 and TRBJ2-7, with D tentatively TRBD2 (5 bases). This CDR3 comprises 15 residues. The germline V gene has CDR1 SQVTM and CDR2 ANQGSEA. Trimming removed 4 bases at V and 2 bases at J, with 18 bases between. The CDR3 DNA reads TGCAGCGTTGCCGGAGCGGCCTGGCGGGCCTACGAGCAGTACTTC. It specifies CSVAGAAWRAYEQYF.

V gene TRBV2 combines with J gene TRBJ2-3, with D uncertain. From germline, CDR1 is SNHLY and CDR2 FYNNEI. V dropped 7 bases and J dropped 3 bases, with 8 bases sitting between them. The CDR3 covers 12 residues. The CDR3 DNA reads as TGTGCCAGCACCCCCAGGACAGATACGCAGTATTTT. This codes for CASTPRTDTQYF.

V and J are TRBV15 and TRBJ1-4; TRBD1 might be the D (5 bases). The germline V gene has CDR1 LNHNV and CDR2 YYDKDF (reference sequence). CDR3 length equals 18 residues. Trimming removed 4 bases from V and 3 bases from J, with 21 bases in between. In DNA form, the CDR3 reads TGTGCCACCAGCAATAACCCGGGACGGTGGGACCCTAATGAAAAACTGTTTTTT. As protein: CATSNNPGRWDPNEKLFF. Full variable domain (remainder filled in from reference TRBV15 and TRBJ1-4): DAMVIQNPRYQVTQFGKPVTLSCSQTLNHNVMYWYQQKSSQAPKLLFHYYDKDFNNEADTPDNFQSRRPNTSFCFLDIRSPGLGDTAMYLCATSNNPGRWDPNEKLFFGSGTQLSVL.